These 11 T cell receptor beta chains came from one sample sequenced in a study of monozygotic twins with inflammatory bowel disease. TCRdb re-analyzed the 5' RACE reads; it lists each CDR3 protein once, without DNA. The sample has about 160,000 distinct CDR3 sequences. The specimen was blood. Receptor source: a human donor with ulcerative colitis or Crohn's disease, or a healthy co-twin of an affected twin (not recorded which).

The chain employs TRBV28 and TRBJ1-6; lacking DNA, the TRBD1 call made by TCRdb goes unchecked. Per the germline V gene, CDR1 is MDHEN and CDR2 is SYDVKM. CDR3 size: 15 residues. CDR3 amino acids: CASSFERRGGSPLHF.

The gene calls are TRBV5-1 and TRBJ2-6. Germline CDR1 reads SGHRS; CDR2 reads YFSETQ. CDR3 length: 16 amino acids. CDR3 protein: CASSLGSDAGANVLTF.

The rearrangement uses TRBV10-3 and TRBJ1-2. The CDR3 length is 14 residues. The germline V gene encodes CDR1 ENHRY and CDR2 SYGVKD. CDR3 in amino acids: CAAASVVGGGGYTF.

This CDR3 is CASSLRGSSGANVLTF. This sequence joins TRBV7-8 and TRBJ2-6. The CDR3 totals 16 residues. Germline V gene lookup returns CDR1 SGHVS and CDR2 FQNEAQ.

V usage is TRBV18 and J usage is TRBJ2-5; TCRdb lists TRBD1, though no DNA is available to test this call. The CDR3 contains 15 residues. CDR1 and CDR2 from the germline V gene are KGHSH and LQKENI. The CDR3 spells CASSGSGQDLETQYF.

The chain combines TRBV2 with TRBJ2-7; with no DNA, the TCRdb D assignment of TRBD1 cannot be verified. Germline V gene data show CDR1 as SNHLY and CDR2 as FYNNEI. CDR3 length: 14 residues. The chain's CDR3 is CASSVGRQLYEQYF.

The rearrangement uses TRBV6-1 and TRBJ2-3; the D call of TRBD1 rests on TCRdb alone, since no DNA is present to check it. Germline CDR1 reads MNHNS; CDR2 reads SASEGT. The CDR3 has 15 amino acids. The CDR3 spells CASSRRDQSGDTQYF.

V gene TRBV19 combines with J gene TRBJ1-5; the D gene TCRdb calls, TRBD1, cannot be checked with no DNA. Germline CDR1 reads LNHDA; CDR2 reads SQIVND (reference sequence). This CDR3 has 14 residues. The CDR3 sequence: CASSIQGAGQPQHF.

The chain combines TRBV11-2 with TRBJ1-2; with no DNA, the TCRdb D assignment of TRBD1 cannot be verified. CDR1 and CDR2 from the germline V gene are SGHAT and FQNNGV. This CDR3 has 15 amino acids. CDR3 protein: CASSPRGNASYGYTF.

CDR3 protein: CATSDHPTAAGYSNQPQHF. J is TRBJ1-5 and V is TRBV24-1. The CDR3 sequence is 19 residues long. The germline V gene encodes CDR1 KGHDR and CDR2 SFDVKD.

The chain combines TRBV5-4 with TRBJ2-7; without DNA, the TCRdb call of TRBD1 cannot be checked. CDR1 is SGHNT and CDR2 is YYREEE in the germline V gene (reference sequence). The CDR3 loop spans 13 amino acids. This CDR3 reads CASSVRDNYEQYF.